These T cell receptor beta chains were read from a single sample in a study of shared clonotypes between healthy human individuals. The protocol was immunoSEQ multiplex PCR, while the TCRdb copy is restricted to in-frame clones and leaves out a portion. This table has about 980,000 clones, 76% appearing once. The material sequenced was memory CD4+ T cells sorted from blood. These receptors were obtained from a man aged 18 to 35 in good health. CDR3s include the opening cysteine and the closing phenylalanine or tryptophan. D genes are given only for firm matches. A row's size may be missing; if present it is once, few, many or a size class.

D,size,J,V,DNA,CDR3
TRBD1,-,TRBJ1-2,TRBV2,TGTGCCAGCACAGGGGGGGACAGCAAAATCTATGGCTACACCTTC,CASTGGDSKIYGYTF
TRBD2,once,TRBJ2-3,TRBV5-1,TGCGCCAGCAGCCCGGGACTAGCTGCTAGCACAGATACGCAGTATTTT,CASSPGLAASTDTQYF
-,-,TRBJ1-1,TRBV29-1,TGCAGCGTGTCCCGGGGGAACACTGAAGCTTTCTTT,CSVSRGNTEAFF
-,-,TRBJ2-3,TRBV11-2,TGTGCCAGCAGGGTCCGCCCCACCGATACGCAGTATTTT,CASRVRPTDTQYF
-,-,TRBJ1-2,TRBV7-2,TGTGCCAGCAGCTGGGTTTCGGGGTCGACTAACTATGGCTACACCTTC,CASSWVSGSTNYGYTF
-,once,TRBJ2-7,TRBV5-1,TGCGCCAGCAGCTTGAACACCAAAAACGAGCAGTACTTC,CASSLNTKNEQYF
-,-,TRBJ1-5,TRBV2,TGTGCCAGCCGTCCGGTAGAGGGCGATCAGCCCCAGCATTTT,CASRPVEGDQPQHF
-,-,TRBJ2-3,TRBV6-6,TGTGCCAGCAACCCGAGACCAGATACGCAGTATTTT,CASNPRPDTQYF
TRBD2,-,TRBJ2-1,TRBV11-2,TGTGCCAGCAGCCGGCGGGGGAGGGCTTCCTACAATGAGCAGTTCTTC,CASSRRGRASYNEQFF
TRBD2,-,TRBJ2-7,TRBV7-2,TGTGCCAGCAGCTTAGTCGGTGGGCTAGCGGGTCACGAGCAGTACTTC,CASSLVGGLAGHEQYF
TRBD2,once,TRBJ2-7,TRBV4-1,TGCGCCAGCAGCCAAGACCGGACTAGCGGGAGGGCGAGCTCCTACGAGCAGTACTTC,CASSQDRTSGRASSYEQYF
-,-,TRBJ2-2,TRBV5-5,TGTGCCAGCAGCTTGGAATACCCCGCTTTCACCGGGGAGCTGTTTTTT,CASSLEYPAFTGELFF
TRBD2,-,TRBJ2-5,TRBV30,TGTGCCTCAAGCTCTAGCGGGGGGGCTGGTTCGGTAAAGACCCAGTACTTC,CASSSSGGAGSVKTQYF
-,-,TRBJ2-1,TRBV10-3,TGTGCCATCAGTGCCCAGGTGGAGCAGTTCTTC,CAISAQVEQFF
TRBD2,-,TRBJ2-3,TRBV18,TGTGCCAGCTCACGAGGACTAGCGGGAGGCAGCACAGATACGCAGTATTTT,CASSRGLAGGSTDTQYF
TRBD1,-,TRBJ2-2,TRBV28,TGTGCCAGCAGTTTCGTTCATCCGGGGACAGGGGACTACACCGGGGAGCTGTTTTTT,CASSFVHPGTGDYTGELFF
-,many,TRBJ2-1,TRBV27,TGTGCCAGCAGCTACAGGGGGGGAAATTACAATGAGCAGTTCTTC,CASSYRGGNYNEQFF